The clone carrying this T cell receptor beta chain was seen only a few times. What it binds is unknown. TCRdb analysed the 5' RACE reads with MiXCR anew, one entry per CDR3 protein. This sample has 350,000 to 450,000 distinct CDR3 sequences, with 15% to 20% found just once. The V and J ends lost 0 bases and 4 bases, in that order; junction bases with no gene match: 2. Germline CDR1 and CDR2: SGHRS and YFSETQ. This CDR3 has 14 amino acids. This record comes from a study of identical twins. Study results and limitations: High-abundance cord blood beta clonotypes had fewer insertions; memory repertoires showed none. Within monozygotic twins, out-of-frame TCR alpha sharing was underestimated by the models. Out-of-frame alpha sequences shared by twins showed excess low generation probability.

The chain recombines TRBV5-1 with TRBJ2-7, with 9 bases lining up with TRBD1. The sample consisted of naive T cells sorted from blood. The sequence derives from a man between 45 and 60 years old in good health. The CDR3 reads CASSLDRGRYEQYF. For the CDR3, the DNA is TGCGCCAGCAGCTTGGACAGGGGGCGTTACGAGCAGTACTTC. The entire variable domain, with the rest obtained from reference TRBV5-1 and TRBJ2-7, is as follows: KAGVTQTPRYLIKTRGQQVTLSCSPISGHRSVSWYQQTPGQGLQFLFEYFSETQRNKGNFPGRFSGRQFSNSRSEMNVSTLELGDSALYLCASSLDRGRYEQYFGPGTRLTVT.